This T cell receptor (beta chain) is from a study of OX40 agonist ivuxolimab in advanced cancers. General notes on the study: Ivuxolimab was an agonistic, fully human IgG2 monoclonal antibody directed against OX40 (CD134), a costimulatory receptor. Of the roughly 51 dose-escalation patients, hepatocellular carcinoma was present in around 20, melanoma in roughly 15, renal cell carcinoma in 9 and head and neck cancer in 9. Intravenous ivuxolimab was administered to patients every 2 weeks at six dose levels: 0.01, 0.1, 0.3, 1.5, 3 and 10 mg/kg. The paper covers the monotherapy dose-escalation part of the phase I ivuxolimab trial, which included N of about 56 patients. Three dose-escalation patients achieved partial responses, one with hepatocellular carcinoma and two with cutaneous melanoma. Patients were allowed to have had prior anti-PD-1, anti-PD-L1 or anti-CTLA-4 therapy, and approximately 40% of the dose-escalation patients had been treated with checkpoint inhibitors. The dose-escalation cohort was around 84% male with a mean age of about 60 years, ranging from roughly 23 to 79. Peripheral TCRbeta sequencing aimed to test whether ivuxolimab altered TCR sequence diversity and caused clonal T-cell expansion.

Findings and caveats that apply to the study as a whole: In the 0.1-3.0 mg/kg groups, partial responders were among the patients with the lowest normalized peripheral clonal expansion, particularly in CD8+ T cells. At doses of 0.1 to 3.0 mg/kg, clonal expansion of both CD4+ and CD8+ T cells in blood was seen between baseline and week 6. The antigen specificity of the peripheral T cells that underwent clonal expansion was not determined. After ivuxolimab, CD8+ T cells had more expanded clones than CD4+ T cells on average. Low levels of normalized T-cell clonal expansion were also seen in some patients who did not respond.

The trial excluded patients who had a history of autoimmune disease or who were on systemic immunosuppression. Peripheral blood for TCR sequencing was collected from all dose cohorts at baseline, on cycle 4 day 1, and on cycle 7 day 1. The samples were taken from a phase I, first-in-human, multicenter, open-label dose-escalation trial of ivuxolimab. Adults with locally advanced or metastatic melanoma, renal cell, hepatocellular, or head and neck squamous cell carcinoma were enrolled in the trial. Before TCR sequencing, CD4+ and CD8+ T cells were separately sorted from peripheral blood. Remarks on this clone: Its antigen is still unknown. Relative to the germline gene, one junction end is altered; a read error may explain this.

To sequence the TCRbeta CDR3 region, genomic DNA was isolated from the sorted cells. The immunoSEQ Assay was used for sequencing of TCRbeta CDR3 regions. Imported from immuneACCESS, the table was reduced by TCRdb to in-frame sequences with V and J called. These copies leave out some clones; in studies compared against another copy, an unresolved V gene accounts for under half, and the cause of the remainder is not known. The sample yields about 46,000 clones; 80% to 85% were counted once. The ten top clones hold around 2.9% of the sample. The germline V gene (reference sequence) provides CDR1 MNHEY and CDR2 SMNVEV. Counted from cysteine to phenylalanine, this CDR3 has 13 amino acids. The retained sequence is limited to the CDR3, 39 bases, with the frame set at the first base.

The chain is made from TRBV27 and TRBJ2-6; perhaps TRBD2 is the D gene, with 7 bases matching. Sequencing used CD4+ or CD8+ T cells sorted from blood, obtained in a trial of the OX40 agonist ivuxolimab. This sequence originates from an adult with an advanced solid tumor such as melanoma, head and neck, liver or kidney cancer. The DNA sequence reads TGTGCCAGCAGCCGGGGAGGGGGCAACGTCCTGACTTTC. Its protein reads: CASSRGGGNVLTF.